This T cell receptor beta chain was sequenced for a study of T cells after posttransplantation cyclophosphamide. The naive gate required viable CD3+CD4+ or CD3+CD8+ cells with CCR7+CD45RA+CD45RO-CD95-CD27+CD28+ phenotype. Peripheral blood was collected from the related graft donor on the marrow donation day. Whole-study findings and limits: After PTCy, TRB diversity resembled that of CNI/methotrexate controls. Donor CD8+ memory clones often dominated recipient blood repertoires at later times. Blood and skin or GI T cell repertoires showed limited TRB overlap.

CDR1 is SGHRS, CDR2 YFSETQ, per germline. This CDR3 has 14 residues. J was trimmed by 7 bases and V by 4 bases; bases with no gene match: 9. Libraries were prepared by immunoSEQ multiplex PCR; TCRdb keeps only in-frame clonotypes and omits some of them. There are roughly 30,000 clones in the sample; 75% to 95% occur only once, and over 0.2% lies in the top ten. Details on this clone: No antigen is known for it.

The clonotype comes from a woman aged 60-70 years in good health, CMV-negative, and a related stem cell transplant donor. The V gene is TRBV5-1, the J gene TRBJ2-7, with 9 bases fitting TRBD1. Sequences were obtained from naive CD4+ T cells sorted from PBMCs. The CDR3 sequence is CASSGGQGLGEQYF. CDR3 bases: TGCGCCAGCAGCGGGGGACAGGGTTTGGGAGAGCAGTACTTC.